This T cell receptor beta chain was obtained from a study of T cell repertoires in cytomegalovirus infection. From the reads, TCRdb called clonotypes with MiXCR, one entry per CDR3 protein. The data show some 390,000 distinct CDR3 sequences, about a sixth seen once. Overall study findings and caveats: In two of eight donors, the top clonotype was HLA-C-restricted CMV-specific.

Of note for this clonotype: The antigen is undetermined.

The V gene end was trimmed by 8 bases and the J gene end by 6 bases; junction bases not matched to a gene: 7. The CDR3 contains 14 residues. The source material was PBMCs. This TCR was recovered from a human donor in good health (CMV status not recorded). Some clones in this sample may be carry-over from other donors' samples. The chain joins TRBV12-3 or TRBV12-4 to TRBJ2-2; 9 bases align to TRBD2. The CDR3 DNA follows: TGTGCCAGCCTCGAAGGGACTAGCCCCGGGGAGCTGTTTTTT. It codes for CASLEGTSPGELFF.